The 27 T cell receptor beta chains below were found in one sample sequenced in a study of cytomegalovirus exposure and HLA in healthy donors. This PCR relied on a set of 60 Vbeta primers and 13 Jbeta primers. Assay used: immunoSEQ multiplex PCR; TCRdb lists only in-frame clones, some missing. The ten top clones account for roughly 5%, within a sample of tens of thousands of clones. The sequencing input was PBMCs. These receptors all stem from a woman aged 40 to 50 in good health and CMV-seropositive.

The chain carries TRBV5-6 and TRBJ1-2, with TRBD1 matching 11 bases. Trimming removed 0 bases from V and 4 bases from J; junction bases left unmatched: 8. The CDR3 is made up of 17 amino acids. The germline V gene has CDR1 SGHDT and CDR2 YYEEEE. CDR3: CASSLAPDRGLGYGYTF. The CDR3 nucleotides are TGTGCCAGCAGCTTGGCCCCGGACAGGGGGCTCGGCTATGGCTACACCTTC. Variable domain in full (rest from reference TRBV5-6 and TRBJ1-2): DAGVTQSPTHLIKTRGQQVTLRCSPKSGHDTVSWYQQALGQGPQFIFQYYEEEERQRGNFPDRFSGHQFPNYSSELNVNALLLGDSALYLCASSLAPDRGLGYGYTFGSGTRLTVV.

The V gene is TRBV5-6, the J gene TRBJ2-3; a possible D gene is TRBD2 (5 bases). The germline gives CDR1 SGHDT, CDR2 YYEEEE. Deletions cut 0 bases from V and 1 base from J, with 6 bases between. The length of the CDR3 is 14 residues. This chain's CDR3 is CASSLAGGTDTQYF. The CDR3 DNA sequence: TGTGCCAGCAGCTTGGCCGGGGGCACAGATACGCAGTATTTT.

The V call is TRBV19, the J call TRBJ1-2; weak D call: TRBD1 (6 bases). Trimming stripped 4 bases from V and 4 bases from J, with 10 bases between. The CDR3 loop spans 13 amino acids. CDR1 LNHDA and CDR2 SQIVND come from the germline V gene (reference sequence). CDR3 protein: CASSSTGPYGYTF. Here the CDR3 DNA reads TGTGCCAGTAGTAGTACAGGGCCCTATGGCTACACCTTC.

The V call is TRBV27, the J call TRBJ2-1; a possible D gene is TRBD1 (5 bases). CDR1 and CDR2 (germline): MNHEY, SMNVEV (reference sequence). V was cut by 3 bases and J by 4 bases, with 19 bases left in between. This CDR3 spans 17 amino acids. CDR3 region: CASSFGAQLGLYNEQFF. CDR3 sequence (DNA): TGTGCCAGCAGTTTTGGGGCCCAACTCGGCCTATACAATGAGCAGTTCTTC.

The chain combines TRBV19 with TRBJ2-7; 8 positions match TRBD2. With 9 bases clipped from V and 2 bases from J, the junction kept 6 bases outside the gene matches. The CDR3 is 13 residues long. Germline V gene data show CDR1 as LNHDA and CDR2 as SQIVND (reference sequence). Here the CDR3 reads CASGTRGAYEQYF. CDR3 sequence (DNA): TGTGCCAGCGGGACTAGAGGTGCCTACGAGCAGTACTTC.

The V and J genes are TRBV5-4 and TRBJ1-4; 9 nucleotides agree with TRBD1. Germline V lookup: CDR1 SGHNT, CDR2 YYREEE (reference sequence). The CDR3 has 15 residues. V was clipped by 1 base and J by 6 bases; unmatched bases: 4. The CDR3 reads CASSLRGTGHEKLFF. The CDR3 bases are TGTGCCAGCAGCTTGAGGGGGACAGGGCATGAAAAACTGTTTTTT. The full variable domain, completed using reference TRBV5-4 and TRBJ1-4, is ETGVTQSPTHLIKTRGQQVTLRCSSQSGHNTVSWYQQALGQGPQFIFQYYREEENGRGNFPPRFSGLQFPNYSSELNVNALELDDSALYLCASSLRGTGHEKLFFGSGTQLSVL.

The chain employs TRBV7-3 and TRBJ2-7; D is uncertain. Germline V CDR1 and CDR2: SGHTA, FQGTGA. The CDR3 is 13 residues long. The V gene lost 5 bases and the J gene lost 6 bases, with 14 bases spanning the gap. The CDR3 spells CASSKEASSEQYF. As DNA, the CDR3 is TGTGCCAGCAGCAAAGAGGCGAGTTCCGAGCAGTACTTC.

CDR3: CASSISRVETEAFF. CDR3 bases: TGTGCCAGTAGTATAAGCCGGGTGGAAACTGAAGCTTTCTTT. The chain joins TRBV19 to TRBJ1-1; D not certain. Germline CDR1 reads LNHDA; CDR2 reads SQIVND (reference sequence). Trimming left V 2 bases short and J 5 bases short, with 12 bases between. CDR3 size: 14 residues.

The chain links TRBV5-1 to TRBJ2-3; 11 nucleotides agree with TRBD2. The CDR3 has 16 residues. V lost 4 bases, J lost 1 base, and 5 bases stayed unmatched. Looked up from germline, CDR1 is SGHRS and CDR2 is YFSETQ. The CDR3 loop reads CASSKNSGGGTDTQYF. CDR3 coding DNA: TGCGCCAGCAGCAAAAATAGCGGGGGGGGCACAGATACGCAGTATTTT.

The gene calls are TRBV27 and TRBJ2-5, with TRBD1 identical over 7 bases. V trimming: 3 bases; J trimming: 5 bases; junction bases outside the gene matches: 9. The CDR3 has 15 amino acids. CDR1 is MNHEY and CDR2 is SMNVEV in the germline V gene (reference sequence). The CDR3 reads CASSFRQGVSETQYF. The CDR3 DNA reads TGTGCCAGCAGTTTTCGACAGGGAGTTTCGGAGACCCAGTACTTC.

This sequence joins TRBV9 and TRBJ1-4; D ambiguous. The ends were cut back, 0 bases at V and 4 bases at J, with 10 bases in the middle. This CDR3 has 15 amino acids. The germline V gene has CDR1 SGDLS and CDR2 YYNGEE. The CDR3 nucleotides read TGTGCCAGCAGCGTAGGTGTCACTTTTAATGAAAAACTGTTTTTT. Amino acids: CASSVGVTFNEKLFF.

The chain joins TRBV6-1 to TRBJ1-5, with D hard to call. The CDR3 sequence is 14 residues long. Per germline, CDR1 MNHNS and CDR2 SASEGT. Deletions cut 5 bases from V and 0 bases from J, with 8 bases between. In nucleotides, the CDR3 is TGTGCCAGCAGTCGGGGATATAGCAATCAGCCCCAGCATTTT. Protein sequence: CASSRGYSNQPQHF.

V and J are TRBV16 and TRBJ1-5; D gene ambiguous. V lost 2 bases and J lost 0, with 20 bases in between. This CDR3 contains 19 residues. In germline, CDR1 is KGHSY, CDR2 FQNENV. The CDR3 sequence is CASSQTHSYWEYSNQPQHF. The DNA of the CDR3 is TGTGCCAGCAGCCAAACCCACTCTTATTGGGAGTATAGCAATCAGCCCCAGCATTTT.

The rearrangement joins TRBV7-8 to TRBJ2-3; TRBD2 matches at 10 bases. Germline CDR1 and CDR2: SGHVS and FQNEAQ. This CDR3 has 16 amino acids. The J segment lost 0 bases and the V segment lost 1 base, leaving 1 base of the junction unmatched. CDR3 in DNA: TGTGCCAGCAGCTTAGATAGCGGGGGGAGCACAGATACGCAGTATTTT. Protein: CASSLDSGGSTDTQYF.

The V call is TRBV7-8, the J call TRBJ1-1; 7 nucleotides align to TRBD1. The CDR3 has 17 amino acids. CDR1 is SGHVS and CDR2 is FQNEAQ in the germline V gene. V was clipped by 0 bases and J by 2 bases; unmatched bases: 9. The CDR3 nucleotides read TGTGCCAGCAGCTTAGCGTCTGGGACAGTCCTTAACACTGAAGCTTTCTTT. Protein product: CASSLASGTVLNTEAFF.

The chain recombines TRBV6-5 with TRBJ2-1; 7 bases align to TRBD1. The germline V gene has CDR1 MNHEY and CDR2 SVGAGI. There are 14 residues in the CDR3. The J segment lost 6 bases and the V segment lost 2 bases, leaving 4 bases of the junction unmatched. The CDR3 protein is CASSYRTGPNEQFF. The CDR3 bases are TGTGCCAGCAGTTACCGGACAGGTCCCAATGAGCAGTTCTTC.

The genes are TRBV2 and TRBJ1-2; maybe TRBD1 (6 bases). The CDR3 runs 14 residues. Germline V gene sequence: CDR1 SNHLY, CDR2 FYNNEI. V was trimmed by 8 bases and J by 0 bases, leaving 13 bases between them. The CDR3 here is CASPNTGPNYGYTF. CDR3 DNA: TGTGCCAGCCCTAACACAGGGCCTAACTATGGCTACACCTTC. Together with reference TRBV2 and TRBJ1-2, the CDR3 gives the full variable domain: EPEVTQTPSHQVTQMGQEVILRCVPISNHLYFYWYRQILGQKVEFLVSFYNNEISEKSEIFDDQFSVERPDGSNFTLKIRSTKLEDSAMYFCASPNTGPNYGYTFGSGTRLTVV.

J is TRBJ2-1 and V is TRBV5-1, with 8 bases fitting TRBD1. V shed 2 bases and J 13 bases; nucleotides not matched to a gene: 5. The CDR3 sequence is 12 residues long. In germline, CDR1 is SGHRS, CDR2 YFSETQ. CDR3 sequence (DNA): TGCGCCAGCAGCTTAGGACAGGGTCACCAGTTCTTC. It translates to CASSLGQGHQFF.

V and J are TRBV18 and TRBJ1-2; 8 bases fit TRBD1. Germline CDR1 and CDR2: KGHSH and LQKENI. Trimming removed 2 bases from V and 4 bases from J; junction bases left unmatched: 3. This CDR3 has 14 residues. The CDR3 loop is CASSPGQGRYGYTF. CDR3 bases: TGTGCCAGCTCACCAGGACAGGGACGCTATGGCTACACCTTC.

Details on this clone: A junction boundary mismatches the germline segment, possibly from a read error. At the DNA level, this CDR3 is encoded by other sequences in the same sample as well. This chain connects TRBV5-6 to TRBJ1-2; 7 bases agree with TRBD1. CDR3 length: 14 amino acids. Germline CDR1 SGHDT, CDR2 YYEEEE. CDR3: CASSLVGTAYGYTF. In nucleotides, the CDR3 is TGCGCCAGCAGCTTGGTTGGGACAGCCTATGGCTACACCTTC.

This chain links TRBV19 with TRBJ2-2; TRBD1 might be the D (5 bases). V was trimmed by 4 bases and J by 8 bases, leaving 14 bases between them. Germline V CDR1 and CDR2: LNHDA, SQIVND (reference sequence). This CDR3 region has 14 residues. The CDR3 DNA sequence: TGTGCCAGTAGTAAGGGGTTCCCAATTGGGGAGCTGTTTTTT. Translated: CASSKGFPIGELFF.

The rearrangement links TRBV5-1 to TRBJ2-3; D is perhaps TRBD1 (5 bases). V lost 1 base and J lost 2, with 8 bases in between. The CDR3 has 14 amino acids. The V gene's germline CDR1 is SGHRS and CDR2 YFSETQ. Here the CDR3 reads CASSLPTDTDTQYF. CDR3 bases: TGCGCCAGCAGCTTGCCGACAGACACAGATACGCAGTATTTT.

The rearrangement links TRBV27 to TRBJ2-6, with TRBD2 identical over 10 bases. The CDR3 contains 18 residues. The germline gives CDR1 MNHEY, CDR2 SMNVEV (reference sequence). Unmatched junction bases numbered 9, after V lost 5 bases and J lost 2 bases. The CDR3 sequence: CASSSLAGASPGANVLTF. CDR3 bases: TGTGCCAGCAGTAGTCTAGCGGGAGCCTCCCCTGGGGCCAACGTCCTGACTTTC.

This chain links TRBV10-3 with TRBJ2-7, with 9 positions matching TRBD2. This CDR3 comprises 16 residues. After removal of 6 bases from V and 1 base from J, the junction contained 10 bases not matched to a gene. Germline lookup yields CDR1 ENHRY and CDR2 SYGVKD. CDR3 region: CAISQPLAGLSYEQYF. The CDR3 nucleotides are TGTGCCATCAGCCAACCTCTAGCGGGGCTGTCCTACGAGCAGTACTTC.

The gene calls are TRBV27 and TRBJ2-1; 14 positions agree with TRBD2. V was pared by 6 bases and J by 7 bases, with 11 bases of the junction left unmatched. The V gene's germline CDR1 is MNHEY and CDR2 SMNVEV (reference sequence). The CDR3 length is 17 residues. CDR3 sequence (DNA): TGTGCCAGCAGCCACGGATATGGACTAGCGGGAGGAAATGAGCAGTTCTTC. It translates to CASSHGYGLAGGNEQFF.

The chain is built from TRBV14 and TRBJ1-1, with D perhaps matching TRBD1 (5 bases). V was pared by 0 bases and J by 9 bases, with 17 bases between. The CDR3 length is 15 residues. Per germline, CDR1 SGHDN and CDR2 FVKESK. CDR3 amino acids: CASSQDSWQGLKAFF. CDR3 DNA: TGTGCCAGCAGCCAAGACTCATGGCAGGGCCTAAAAGCTTTCTTT. The whole variable domain, remainder taken from reference TRBV14 and TRBJ1-1, is EAGVTQFPSHSVIEKGQTVTLRCDPISGHDNLYWYRRVMGKEIKFLLHFVKESKQDESGMPNNRFLAERTGGTYSTLKVQPAELEDSGVYFCASSQDSWQGLKAFFGQGTRLTVV.

The chain employs TRBV6-1 and TRBJ2-1; 13 bases fit TRBD2. Germline CDR1 MNHNS, CDR2 SASEGT. The CDR3 has 15 amino acids. Trimming at V came to 5 bases and at J to 7 bases, leaving 5 bases not matched to a gene. The CDR3 reads CASSQTSGRSNEQFF. Written as DNA, the CDR3 is TGTGCCAGCAGTCAGACTAGCGGGAGGTCTAATGAGCAGTTCTTC.